This T cell receptor (beta chain) was sequenced for a study of blood T cell repertoires in COVID-19. Study overall: Specimens from acute and convalescent COVID-19 originated in the United States, Italy and Spain. T cells, B-cell-depleted T cells, or PBMCs provided the cDNA or gDNA that served as material.

The Seattle patients joined while their infection was active and were tracked longitudinally afterward. Germline V gene lookup returns CDR1 LNHDA and CDR2 SQIVND (reference sequence). Trimming pared 1 base from V and 5 bases from J, leaving 6 bases between. This CDR3 region has 13 residues. In the original processing: Quantification of nucleated cells was approximated via reference gene primer amplification. TCRdb's table, derived via immunoSEQ multiplex PCR, lists solely in-frame clones and lacks some. The V and J calls and clone size come from that table; D and trimming were worked out from the DNA. The table has about 87,000 clones, under 85% seen once; the top ten hold 2.5% to 3.5%. In the case of this clone: Additional DNA sequences in this sample encode the identical CDR3.

The V gene is TRBV19, the J gene TRBJ2-1; the D is unclear. The sample was peripheral blood. This receptor was identified in a woman older than 75 with COVID-19, enrolled during active disease. The CDR3 loop reads CASSIGLNNEQFF. The CDR3 DNA follows: TGTGCCAGTAGTATAGGGCTTAACAATGAGCAGTTCTTC.